This TCR beta chain was observed in a study of T cells in localized non-small cell lung cancer (dated by TCRdb to the early 2020s). At the level of the whole study: The study analyzed T cell repertoires of 200 to 300 early-stage NSCLC patients, comparing tumors and uninvolved tumor-adjacent lungs. All 220 or so NSCLC patients in the cohort were treatment-naive and had localized lung tumors that were resected. Of the NSCLC patients, over 120 were male and approximately 99 were female, and the mean age was about 69 years. The investigation overall reported the following: Higher blood T cell density associated with longer overall survival, while higher adjacent-lung clonality associated with shorter survival. Of the top 100 tumor clones, a median of 57 were detected in paired uninvolved adjacent lung; around 27 were also among that lung's top 100. Because multi-region tumor sequencing was not performed, intratumor heterogeneity could not be ruled out. Because the study design was exploratory, TCR variables were selected using unadjusted p-values without false-discovery rate correction. Uninvolved tumor-adjacent lung showed the highest T cell clonality, higher than tumor, which suggests more focused antigenic responses in the uninvolved tumor-adjacent lung.

As encoded in the germline V gene, CDR1 is SNHLY while CDR2 is FYNNEI. CDR3 length: 16 amino acids, cysteine to phenylalanine. The CDR3 DNA has 48 bases and is translated from base 1. The V and J ends are trimmed by 8 bases and 4 bases, leaving 23 bases between them. TCR beta CDR3 regions were sequenced from DNA using the immunoSEQ Assay. Processing in the source paper ran as follows. T cell density was computed as TCR beta template counts normalized to usable DNA estimated by amplifying housekeeping genes. Using the preseqR package, richness was estimated by extrapolating to 120,000 templates for tissue samples and 400,000 templates for PBMC samples. Clonality was taken to be one minus Pielou's evenness. Differential abundance testing on productive amino-acid clonotypes, with a minimum total count of 5 and an alpha of 0.1, was used to identify tissue-enriched TCRs. The Jaccard Index and the Morisita Overlap Index were used to measure repertoire overlap between compartments. GLIPH grouped TCR beta CDR3s together with public tetramer-defined viral CDR3s, and a viral motif had to include at least three viral sequences and show V-gene enrichment. TCRdb re-hosts the immuneACCESS table, in-frame sequences only. Its copies lack some clones; in the studies checked, an unresolved V gene accounts for under half of them, and the cause for the rest is not known. The D gene and trimming were derived from the DNA, and the V and J assignments and clone size from that table. Recorded for this sample are 45,000 to 55,000 clones; 60% to 80% of them occurred a single time. The ten largest clones capture about a sixth of the sample.

Regarding this clone: This receptor's antigen is unknown. Nothing much larger sits one base from this clone, and base qualities are not available.

At diagnosis, peripheral blood, uninvolved tumor-adjacent lung and tumor were collected and stored as a combination of fresh-frozen and FFPE material. For TCR repertoire profiling, blood samples were analyzed in the form of peripheral blood mononuclear cells. The receptor comes from a man aged 35 to 69 with stage I squamous cell lung carcinoma. Here the chain combines TRBV2 and TRBJ1-1, with the D segment identity uncertain. This material consisted of peripheral blood, taken before any cancer treatment. Read as DNA, the sequence is TGTGCCAGCCGTAAGGACGGCGGCGGGATGGGCACTGAAGCTTTCTTT. Its translation reads: CASRKDGGGMGTEAFF.